The source of this TCR beta chain is a study of cytomegalovirus exposure and HLA in healthy donors. Whole-study context: The Caucasian-associated ancestry cluster contained about 80% of the 300 to 450 genotyped donors.

Primers included in the PCR were 60 Vbeta and 13 Jbeta primers. Clones were read by immunoSEQ multiplex PCR, and TCRdb kept only the in-frame ones, dropping some. The sample has under 200,000 clones; 68% are singletons. Germline V gives CDR1 LGHNA, CDR2 YSLEER. This CDR3 has 16 residues. After removal of 6 bases from V and 7 bases from J, the junction contained 8 bases not matched to a gene. The chain employs TRBV4-3 and TRBJ2-2; 13 bases line up with TRBD2. This receptor was taken from a middle-aged woman in good health and CMV-seropositive. The sequencing input was PBMCs. The CDR3 spells CASRRTSGRAIGELFF. The CDR3 DNA sequence: TGCGCCAGCAGGCGAACTAGCGGGAGGGCCATCGGGGAGCTGTTTTTT.